What follows are 23 T cell receptor beta chains derived from one specimen sequenced in a study of blood T cell repertoires in COVID-19 (dated by TCRdb to 2018 to 2021). Receptors were amplified or captured by the immunoSEQ multiplex PCR assay. Imported from immuneACCESS, the table was reduced by TCRdb to in-frame sequences with V and J called. These copies leave out some clones; in studies compared against another copy, an unresolved V gene accounts for under half, and the cause of the remainder is not known. The sample table contains approximately 100,000 clones; only one count was recorded for 80% to 90% of them. 8% to 13% of the sample is taken by the ten largest. The sequencing sample was made of peripheral blood. Source of these receptors: a human donor in a cohort sampled during active COVID-19.

The chain links TRBV18 to TRBJ1-2, with 8 bases matching TRBD1. CDR1 is KGHSH and CDR2 is LQKENI in the germline V gene. V was pared by 1 base and J by 10 bases, with 5 bases of the junction left unmatched. The CDR3 runs 13 residues. CDR3 nucleotide sequence: TGTGCCAGCTCACCACTGGGACAGGTGTACTACACCTTC. Translated, it gives CASSPLGQVYYTF.

CDR3 sequence (DNA): TGCGCCAGCAGCCGGACAGAGTCCAAAGAGACCCAGTACTTC. It codes for CASSRTESKETQYF. The chain employs TRBV5-1 and TRBJ2-5; D perhaps matches TRBD1 (6 bases). Germline-derived CDR1 and CDR2 are SGHRS and YFSETQ. CDR3 size: 14 residues. Deletions cut 4 bases from V and 3 bases from J, with 13 bases between.

This clone was found a few times. The rearrangement joins TRBV2 to TRBJ1-3; D not certain. CDR1 and CDR2 (germline): SNHLY, FYNNEI. This CDR3 spans 12 amino acids. V was trimmed by 7 bases and J by 2 bases, leaving 6 bases between them. The CDR3 loop reads CASMGTGNTIYF. In DNA, the CDR3 is TGTGCCAGCATGGGCACTGGAAACACCATATATTTT.

This clone was recorded a few times. V is TRBV7-9 and J is TRBJ1-3; no clear D. This CDR3 comprises 13 residues. The V gene's germline CDR1 is SEHNR and CDR2 FQNEAQ (reference sequence). V lost 1 base and J 5 bases, leaving 6 bases between the germline ends. The CDR3 DNA reads as TGTGCCAGCAGCTTAGACAATAGAAACACCATATATTTT. The encoded protein is CASSLDNRNTIYF.

The V call is TRBV27, the J call TRBJ1-3; no definite D call. This CDR3 has 13 amino acids. The germline CDR1 and CDR2 sequences are MNHEY and SMNVEV (reference sequence). The V end was cut by 2 bases, the J end by 6 bases, with 8 bases between. The CDR3 is CASSLGPKNTIYF. The CDR3, as DNA: TGTGCCAGCAGTTTAGGGCCGAAAAACACCATATATTTT.

This chain links TRBV9 with TRBJ2-7, with TRBD1 matching over 8 bases. The CDR3 is 13 residues long. Looked up from germline, CDR1 is SGDLS and CDR2 is YYNGEE. The junction had 8 bases not matched to a gene; V was cut back by 8 bases and J by 4 bases. Here the CDR3 reads CARETGVSYEQYF. The CDR3 DNA follows: TGTGCCAGAGAGACAGGGGTATCTTACGAGCAGTACTTC.

Only a few counts were recorded for this clone. The chain combines TRBV7-2 with TRBJ2-5; 7 bases agree with TRBD2. The CDR3 extends over 17 amino acids. The germline V gene encodes CDR1 SGHTA and CDR2 FQGNSA. V lost 1 base to trimming and J lost 1 base; unmatched junction nucleotides: 9. The DNA for the CDR3 is TGTGCCAGCAGCTTAGATGGCGCGGGAGTGGTCCAAGAGACCCAGTACTTC. This translates into CASSLDGAGVVQETQYF.

V usage is TRBV11-3 and J usage is TRBJ1-1, with D unclear. The CDR3 totals 15 residues. Germline V lookup: CDR1 SGHNT, CDR2 YENEEA. V was cut by 0 bases and J by 1 base, with 9 bases left in between. The CDR3 spells CASSLDRSPNTEAFF. The DNA of the CDR3 is TGTGCCAGCAGCTTAGATCGGAGTCCGAACACTGAAGCTTTCTTT. The variable domain in full, with the rest retrieved from reference TRBV11-3 and TRBJ1-1, is EAGVVQSPRYKIIEKKQPVAFWCNPISGHNTLYWYLQNLGQGPELLIRYENEEAVDDSQLPKDRFSAERLKGVDSTLKIQPAELGDSAVYLCASSLDRSPNTEAFFGQGTRLTVV.

The rearrangement joins TRBV7-9 to TRBJ1-2, with 10 nucleotides matching TRBD1. CDR1 and CDR2 from the germline V gene are SEHNR and FQNEAQ (reference sequence). The length of the CDR3 is 13 residues. The V segment lost 5 bases and the J segment 6 bases; nucleotides outside the gene matches: 3. The CDR3 loop is CASSQGQGHGYTF. CDR3 nucleotide sequence: TGTGCCAGCAGCCAGGGACAGGGGCATGGCTACACCTTC.

The V and J genes are TRBV2 and TRBJ2-7, with 8 bases that match TRBD1. V lost 6 bases to trimming and J lost 5 bases; unmatched junction nucleotides: 9. CDR3 length: 14 amino acids. Looked up from germline, CDR1 is SNHLY and CDR2 is FYNNEI. The CDR3 region has the DNA TGTGCCAGCAGCGGACAGGGTTTGCGAAACGAGCAGTACTTC. Translated: CASSGQGLRNEQYF.

This rearrangement joins TRBV9 to TRBJ1-3, with TRBD1 matching over 8 bases. The CDR3 consists of 14 residues. The V gene's germline CDR1 is SGDLS and CDR2 YYNGEE. V lost 4 bases, J lost 8 bases, and 8 bases stayed unmatched. CDR3 in DNA: TGTGCCAGCAGCCCACAGGACAGGGACTACACCATATATTTT. As protein: CASSPQDRDYTIYF.

This chain joins TRBV5-1 and TRBJ2-1; 13 bases align to TRBD2. CDR1 and CDR2 (germline): SGHRS, YFSETQ. The junction had 3 bases not matched to a gene; V was cut back by 4 bases and J by 2 bases. CDR3 length equals 16 residues. Written as DNA, the CDR3 is TGCGCCAGCAGCCTGGGGACTAGCGGGGCCTACAATGAGCAGTTCTTC. It is translated as CASSLGTSGAYNEQFF.

The V and J genes are TRBV12-3 or TRBV12-4 and TRBJ2-7; TRBD1 agrees at 11 bases. Trimming at V came to 6 bases and at J to 5 bases, leaving 0 bases not matched to a gene. The CDR3 is 12 residues long. CDR3 region: CASRGQGDEQYF. DNA of the CDR3: TGTGCCAGCAGGGGACAGGGGGACGAGCAGTACTTC.

V and J are TRBV9 and TRBJ1-1, with D perhaps TRBD1 (5 bases). Germline CDR1 is SGDLS and CDR2 is YYNGEE. With 0 bases removed from V and 4 bases from J, the gap between germline ends came to 10 bases. The CDR3 is 14 amino acids. CDR3 sequence: CASSVVQGITEAFF. DNA for the CDR3: TGTGCCAGCAGCGTAGTCCAGGGAATCACTGAAGCTTTCTTT.

The rearrangement links TRBV16 to TRBJ2-2, with D hard to call. Looked up from germline, CDR1 is KGHSY and CDR2 is FQNENV. The CDR3 loop spans 14 amino acids. The V end lost 0 bases, the J end lost 4 bases, and 6 bases lay between the germline ends. The chain's CDR3 is CASSQSYVTGELFF. DNA for the CDR3: TGTGCCAGCAGCCAATCGTATGTCACCGGGGAGCTGTTTTTT.

The chain recombines TRBV30 with TRBJ2-2; D gene ambiguous. This CDR3 spans 14 amino acids. V was clipped by 2 bases and J by 1 base, with 8 bases between them. Per germline, CDR1 GTSNPN and CDR2 SVGIG (reference sequence). CDR3 region: CAWSIYGNTGELFF. The CDR3 DNA reads as TGTGCCTGGAGTATCTATGGGAACACCGGGGAGCTGTTTTTT. Using reference TRBV30 and TRBJ2-2 for the parts outside the CDR3, the full variable domain is SQTIHQWPATLVQPVGSPLSLECTVEGTSNPNLYWYRQAAGRGLQLLFYSVGIGQISSEVPQNLSASRPQDRQFILSSKKLLLSDSGFYLCAWSIYGNTGELFFGEGSRLTVL.

The gene calls are TRBV2 and TRBJ1-6; D ambiguous. V lost 6 bases and J 6 bases, leaving 15 bases between the germline ends. CDR1 and CDR2 (germline): SNHLY, FYNNEI. The CDR3 runs to 15 residues. CDR3: CASRNSDGLNSPLHF. CDR3 DNA: TGTGCCAGCAGAAATTCGGACGGACTTAATTCACCCCTCCACTTT.

V and J are TRBV19 and TRBJ1-2; 7 positions match TRBD1. Germline V CDR1 and CDR2: LNHDA, SQIVND (reference sequence). This CDR3 has 16 residues. The V segment lost 0 bases and the J segment 1 base; nucleotides outside the gene matches: 5. The chain's CDR3 is CASSIDGGGLNYGYTF. In DNA form, the CDR3 reads TGTGCCAGTAGTATAGATGGAGGGGGCCTTAACTATGGCTACACCTTC.

This clone showed up just once. The V and J genes are TRBV9 and TRBJ1-2; 9 nucleotides agree with TRBD1. This CDR3 contains 18 residues. After removal of 3 bases from V and 1 base from J, the junction contained 13 bases not matched to a gene. Germline V gene sequence: CDR1 SGDLS, CDR2 YYNGEE. CDR3 region: CASSAIQGARPYNYGYTF. As DNA, the CDR3 is TGTGCCAGCAGCGCGATACAGGGGGCGCGCCCCTATAACTATGGCTACACCTTC.

This clone was counted ten times or more. This rearrangement joins TRBV4-1 to TRBJ1-3, with D perhaps TRBD1 (5 bases). The CDR3 has 16 amino acids. The germline gives CDR1 MGHRA, CDR2 YSYEKL. Trimming took 1 base from V and 5 from J, leaving 15 bases between them. CDR3 nucleotide sequence: TGCGCCAGCAGCCAAGCCGACAGATTTCTTAGAAACACCATATATTTT. Its protein is CASSQADRFLRNTIYF.

The chain is built from TRBV28 and TRBJ1-6; 7 bases fit TRBD1. Looked up from germline, CDR1 is MDHEN and CDR2 is SYDVKM. J gave up 7 bases and V 4 bases, and 4 bases lay outside the gene matches. This CDR3 has 14 residues. CDR3 nucleotide sequence: TGTGCCAGCAGTTCGGGACAGCCCAATTCACCCCTCCACTTT. Translated, it gives CASSSGQPNSPLHF. The entire variable domain, with the rest obtained from reference TRBV28 and TRBJ1-6, is as follows: DVKVTQSSRYLVKRTGEKVFLECVQDMDHENMFWYRQDPGLGLRLIYFSYDVKMKEKGDIPEGYSVSREKKERFSLILESASTNQTSMYLCASSSGQPNSPLHFGNGTRLTVT.

V gene TRBV7-3 combines with J gene TRBJ1-1, with D possibly TRBD1 on 5 matching bases. V lost 2 bases, J lost 3 bases, and 19 bases lay in between. Germline CDR1 SGHTA, CDR2 FQGTGA. This CDR3 has 17 residues. The CDR3 bases are TGTGCCAGCAGCTTAGCGTCAGGGTTGGGTCCGGACACTGAAGCTTTCTTT. The encoded protein is CASSLASGLGPDTEAFF.

V usage is TRBV18 and J usage is TRBJ1-1; 8 nucleotides match TRBD1. The CDR3 extends over 14 amino acids. The V segment lost 4 bases and the J segment 3 bases; nucleotides outside the gene matches: 4. Per germline, CDR1 KGHSH and CDR2 LQKENI. The CDR3 region is CASSQYRGDTEAFF. Here the CDR3 DNA reads TGTGCCAGCTCACAGTACAGGGGGGACACTGAAGCTTTCTTT.